A single sample is the source of the 25 T cell receptor beta chains below, sequenced in a study of fetal regulatory T cell absence and autoimmunity. The table came from immunoSEQ multiplex PCR; TCRdb's copy has only in-frame clones and leaves some out. The table includes 95,000 to 100,000 clones, about three quarters detected once. The source material was pancreas tissue. The receptors derive from a male donor with IPEX syndrome.

The chain carries TRBV6-1 and TRBJ1-2, with 7 bases aligning to TRBD1. V was clipped by 3 bases and J by 4 bases; unmatched bases: 2. The CDR3 is made up of 13 amino acids. Germline V lookup: CDR1 MNHNS, CDR2 SASEGT. CDR3 in DNA: TGTGCCAGCAGTGACTGGGACAGCTATGGCTACACCTTC. Translation: CASSDWDSYGYTF.

The chain links TRBV7-2 to TRBJ2-1; possibly TRBD2 for D (5 bases). The CDR3 runs 14 residues. Per germline, CDR1 SGHTA and CDR2 FQGNSA. Trimming pared 2 bases from V and 3 bases from J, leaving 8 bases between. CDR3: CASSLRAGYNEQFF. In DNA form, the CDR3 reads TGTGCCAGCAGCTTACGGGCGGGCTACAATGAGCAGTTCTTC.

In this sample, this clone turned up a few times. The rearrangement links TRBV5-4 to TRBJ2-7, with D unresolved. The ends were cut back, 0 bases at V and 2 bases at J, with 3 bases in the middle. Germline V gene lookup returns CDR1 SGHNT and CDR2 YYREEE (reference sequence). The CDR3 is 12 amino acids. CDR3 nucleotide sequence: TGTGCCAGCAGCTTGGGAACCTACGAGCAGTACTTC. This gives the protein CASSLGTYEQYF.

The count of this clone is one. This chain uses TRBV7-2 with TRBJ2-5; D is uncertain. Germline V gives CDR1 SGHTA, CDR2 FQGNSA. Trimming pared 4 bases from V and 2 bases from J, leaving 11 bases between. This CDR3 comprises 14 residues. CDR3 in DNA: TGTGCCAGCAGCTCATCGAGGAATCAAGAGACCCAGTACTTC. It codes for CASSSSRNQETQYF.

This sequence joins TRBV5-1 and TRBJ1-3; a weak D match, TRBD1 (5 bases). The CDR3 covers 15 residues. The ends were cut back, 1 base at V and 0 bases at J, with 8 bases in the middle. Looked up from germline, CDR1 is SGHRS and CDR2 is YFSETQ. The CDR3 region has the DNA TGCGCCAGCAGCTTGTTTGGACACTCTGGAAACACCATATATTTT. This codes for CASSLFGHSGNTIYF.

The chain carries TRBV5-6 and TRBJ1-2; D is unresolved. Germline CDR1 and CDR2: SGHDT and YYEEEE. V gave up 0 bases and J gave up 8 bases, with 8 bases separating them. The CDR3 is 12 amino acids. Here the CDR3 reads CASSLALEGYTF. The CDR3 DNA reads as TGTGCCAGCAGCTTGGCCCTCGAGGGCTACACCTTC.

This clone has just one count. The J gene is TRBJ1-1, the V gene TRBV27; a weak D match, TRBD1 (5 bases). The CDR3 consists of 12 residues. With 2 bases removed from V and 7 bases from J, the gap between germline ends came to 8 bases. Germline V lookup: CDR1 MNHEY, CDR2 SMNVEV (reference sequence). The CDR3 protein is CASSLGGGEAFF. The DNA of the CDR3 is TGTGCCAGCAGTTTAGGGGGGGGTGAAGCTTTCTTT.

This chain links TRBV9 with TRBJ2-3; D tentatively reads TRBD1 or TRBD2 (5 bases each). In germline, CDR1 is SGDLS, CDR2 YYNGEE. Trimming removed 0 bases at V and 2 bases at J, with 13 bases between. This CDR3 is built from 16 residues. CDR3 amino acids: CASSVAGTAHTDTQYF. In DNA, the CDR3 is TGTGCCAGCAGCGTAGCCGGGACGGCACACACAGATACGCAGTATTTT. The full variable domain, completed using reference TRBV9 and TRBJ2-3, is DSGVTQTPKHLITATGQRVTLRCSPRSGDLSVYWYQQSLDQGLQFLIQYYNGEERAKGNILERFSAQQFPDLHSELNLSSLELGDSALYFCASSVAGTAHTDTQYFGPGTRLTVL.

This clone was observed a few times. CDR3 coding DNA: TGTGCCAGCAGTTGGGGGAGAGACTCACCCCTCCACTTT. Translation gives CASSWGRDSPLHF. This chain joins TRBV6-1 and TRBJ1-6, with D possibly matching TRBD1 (5 bases). V dropped 5 bases and J dropped 10 bases, with 12 bases sitting between them. CDR1 and CDR2 from the germline V gene are MNHNS and SASEGT. The CDR3 contains 13 residues.

This rearrangement joins TRBV19 to TRBJ1-4; D unresolved. V shed 5 bases and J shed 5 bases, with 15 bases lying between them. CDR3 size: 15 residues. From germline, CDR1 is LNHDA and CDR2 SQIVND (reference sequence). The DNA of the CDR3 is TGTGCCAGTAGTCCAGCCGGATACCGAAATGAAAAACTGTTTTTT. Translated: CASSPAGYRNEKLFF.

The CDR3 nucleotides read TGTGCCAGCACTATGACAGGGGAAGGCTACACCTTC. Translation gives CASTMTGEGYTF. This rearrangement joins TRBV6-1 to TRBJ1-2; 8 positions match TRBD1. The germline CDR1 and CDR2 sequences are MNHNS and SASEGT. The CDR3 sequence is 12 residues long. V shed 7 bases and J 8 bases; nucleotides not matched to a gene: 6.

In this sample, this clone turned up a few times. This sequence joins TRBV11-2 and TRBJ2-7, with TRBD2 matching over 7 bases. The CDR3 runs 15 residues. Germline CDR1 reads SGHAT; CDR2 reads FQNNGV. Trimming at V came to 2 bases and at J to 2 bases, leaving 6 bases not matched to a gene. CDR3 sequence (DNA): TGTGCCAGCAGCTTATGGCTAGCGGAAACCTACGAGCAGTACTTC. Translated: CASSLWLAETYEQYF.

V is TRBV27 and J is TRBJ2-1; possibly TRBD1 for D (5 bases). The CDR3 totals 16 residues. Trimming took off 5 bases at V and 5 bases at J, with 19 bases between the two ends. Germline loops: CDR1 MNHEY, CDR2 SMNVEV (reference sequence). Here the CDR3 reads CASSPWTKLGHNEQFF. CDR3 sequence (DNA): TGTGCCAGCAGTCCATGGACGAAATTGGGGCACAATGAGCAGTTCTTC.

J is TRBJ1-3 and V is TRBV4-3; D may be TRBD1 (6 bases). The CDR3 spans 15 residues. Trimming stripped 0 bases from V and 4 bases from J, with 10 bases between. Germline CDR1 LGHNA, CDR2 YSLEER. The CDR3 DNA is TGCGCCAGCAGCCAAGATAGGGGGGACGGAAACACCATATATTTT. Its protein product is CASSQDRGDGNTIYF.

This chain joins TRBV4-1 and TRBJ2-1; D is undetermined. Per the germline V gene, CDR1 is MGHRA and CDR2 is YSYEKL. V lost 4 bases and J lost 0, with 13 bases in between. This CDR3 contains 16 residues. Here the CDR3 reads CASSLRPRSSYNEQFF. The CDR3, as DNA: TGCGCCAGCAGCCTTAGGCCCCGCAGCTCCTACAATGAGCAGTTCTTC.

This chain uses TRBV5-1 with TRBJ2-2, with D possibly TRBD2 on 6 matching bases. The CDR3 totals 14 residues. Germline V CDR1 and CDR2: SGHRS, YFSETQ. V was clipped by 0 bases and J by 4 bases, with 7 bases between them. The CDR3 DNA sequence: TGCGCCAGCAGCTTGGTGGGGGGCACCGGGGAGCTGTTTTTT. Its translation is CASSLVGGTGELFF.

The chain uses TRBV5-8 and TRBJ2-2, with TRBD2 as a possible D gene (5 bases). There are 15 residues in the CDR3. Germline V gene sequence: CDR1 SGHTS, CDR2 YDEGEE. The ends were cut back, 2 bases at V and 5 bases at J, with 13 bases in the middle. CDR3 protein: CASSFSGRGTGELFF. The DNA for the CDR3 is TGTGCCAGCAGCTTTAGTGGGAGAGGGACCGGGGAGCTGTTTTTT.

The V and J genes are TRBV9 and TRBJ2-1; TRBD2 aligns across 13 bases. Trimming cost V 4 bases and J 6 bases; bases outside gene matches: 4. The CDR3 extends over 15 amino acids. Germline V gene data show CDR1 as SGDLS and CDR2 as YYNGEE. The CDR3 DNA sequence: TGTGCCAGCAGCACAGGGACTAGCGGGGTCAATGAGCAGTTCTTC. As protein: CASSTGTSGVNEQFF.

The chain has TRBV30 and TRBJ1-2, with a weak D call TRBD1 (5 bases). V was clipped by 2 bases and J by 8 bases, with 15 bases between them. Per germline, CDR1 GTSNPN and CDR2 SVGIG (reference sequence). CDR3 size: 13 residues. The CDR3 nucleotides read TGTGCCTGGAGTCACAACAGGAGAGAGGGCTACACCTTC. Protein sequence: CAWSHNRREGYTF.

Comment on this clone: This same CDR3 is encoded by further DNA sequences in the sample. The V gene is TRBV5-1, the J gene TRBJ1-1; a possible D gene is TRBD1 (5 bases). This CDR3 is 13 amino acids long. In germline, CDR1 is SGHRS, CDR2 YFSETQ. V lost 2 bases to trimming and J lost 4 bases, with 9 bases between them. The CDR3 sequence: CASSFRGGTEAFF. Written as DNA, the CDR3 is TGCGCCAGCAGCTTCCGGGGGGGCACTGAAGCTTTCTTT.

The chain uses TRBV9 and TRBJ2-7; 9 bases map to TRBD1. Germline CDR1 and CDR2: SGDLS and YYNGEE. J lost 5 bases, V lost 4 bases, and 4 bases had no gene match. The CDR3 is made up of 13 amino acids. CDR3 region: CASSLWTGDEQYF. The DNA of the CDR3 is TGTGCCAGCAGCCTCTGGACAGGGGACGAGCAGTACTTC.

The V gene is TRBV5-1, the J gene TRBJ1-1, with TRBD1 matching 10 bases. Germline V CDR1 and CDR2: SGHRS, YFSETQ. The CDR3 is made up of 17 amino acids. The trim removed 4 bases at V and 4 bases at J, leaving 13 bases unmatched. DNA for the CDR3: TGCGCCAGCAGCGAAAGACAGGGGGCTCACATCAGCACTGAAGCTTTCTTT. Translated, it gives CASSERQGAHISTEAFF.

This clone was counted between two and nine times. The gene calls are TRBV6-1 and TRBJ1-5, with D possibly TRBD1 on 6 matching bases. The CDR3 extends over 14 amino acids. CDR1 is MNHNS and CDR2 is SASEGT in the germline V gene. V was clipped by 5 bases and J by 3 bases, with 11 bases between them. The DNA of the CDR3 is TGTGCCAGCAGTATCGACAGGATCAATCAGCCCCAGCATTTT. Translation: CASSIDRINQPQHF.

This clone is a singleton in its sample. This chain links TRBV18 with TRBJ1-2; 7 bases are a match to TRBD1. This CDR3 contains 15 residues. Trimming cost V 3 bases and J 6 bases; bases outside gene matches: 10. Germline lookup yields CDR1 KGHSH and CDR2 LQKENI. The CDR3 reads CASSPIRDSKNGYTF. CDR3 bases: TGTGCCAGCTCACCCATCCGGGACAGTAAGAATGGCTACACCTTC.

J is TRBJ2-2 and V is TRBV5-4; 7 bases align to TRBD2. In germline, CDR1 is SGHNT, CDR2 YYREEE (reference sequence). The V gene end was trimmed by 4 bases and the J gene end by 6 bases; junction bases not matched to a gene: 12. The CDR3 runs to 16 residues. The CDR3 bases are TGTGCCAGCAGCCCCCTGGCTAGCGGCCAGCCCGGGGAGCTGTTTTTT. Encoded protein: CASSPLASGQPGELFF.